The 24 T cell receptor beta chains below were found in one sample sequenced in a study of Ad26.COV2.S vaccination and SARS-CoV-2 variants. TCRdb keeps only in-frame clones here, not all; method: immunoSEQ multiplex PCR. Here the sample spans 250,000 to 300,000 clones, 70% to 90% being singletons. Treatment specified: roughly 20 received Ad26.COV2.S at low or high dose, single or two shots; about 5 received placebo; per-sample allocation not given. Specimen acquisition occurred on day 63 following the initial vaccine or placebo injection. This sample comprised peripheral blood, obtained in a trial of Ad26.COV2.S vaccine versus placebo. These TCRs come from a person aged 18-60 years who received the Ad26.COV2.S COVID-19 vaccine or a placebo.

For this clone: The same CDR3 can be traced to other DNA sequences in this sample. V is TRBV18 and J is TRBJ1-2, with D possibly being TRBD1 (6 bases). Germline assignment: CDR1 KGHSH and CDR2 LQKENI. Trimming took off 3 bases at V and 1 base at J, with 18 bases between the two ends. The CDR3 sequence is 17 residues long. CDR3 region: CASSPPGRGDFNYGYTF. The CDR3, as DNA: TGTGCCAGCTCACCGCCGGGCAGGGGTGATTTTAACTATGGCTACACCTTC.

The CDR3 loop reads CASSQGPDTQYF. The CDR3 region has the DNA TGTGCCAGCAGTCAGGGTCCAGATACGCAGTATTTT. This chain links TRBV6-5 with TRBJ2-3; maybe TRBD1 (5 bases). The CDR3 loop spans 12 amino acids. Germline V gene lookup returns CDR1 MNHEY and CDR2 SVGAGI. The V and J ends lost 5 bases and 4 bases respectively, with 7 bases between them.

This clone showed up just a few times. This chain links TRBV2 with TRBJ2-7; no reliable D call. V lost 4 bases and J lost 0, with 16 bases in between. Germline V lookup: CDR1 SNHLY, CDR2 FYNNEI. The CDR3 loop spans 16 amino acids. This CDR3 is CASSGSDTFSSYEQYF. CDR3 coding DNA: TGTGCCAGCAGTGGGAGCGACACTTTTAGCTCCTACGAGCAGTACTTC. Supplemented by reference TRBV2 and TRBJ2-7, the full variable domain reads EPEVTQTPSHQVTQMGQEVILRCVPISNHLYFYWYRQILGQKVEFLVSFYNNEISEKSEIFDDQFSVERPDGSNFTLKIRSTKLEDSAMYFCASSGSDTFSSYEQYFGPGTRLTVT.

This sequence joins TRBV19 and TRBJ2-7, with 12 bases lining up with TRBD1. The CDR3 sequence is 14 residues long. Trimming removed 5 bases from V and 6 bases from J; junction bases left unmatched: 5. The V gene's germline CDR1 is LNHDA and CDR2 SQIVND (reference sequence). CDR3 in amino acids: CASSLGTGGREQYF. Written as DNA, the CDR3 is TGTGCCAGTAGTCTTGGGACAGGGGGCCGCGAGCAGTACTTC.

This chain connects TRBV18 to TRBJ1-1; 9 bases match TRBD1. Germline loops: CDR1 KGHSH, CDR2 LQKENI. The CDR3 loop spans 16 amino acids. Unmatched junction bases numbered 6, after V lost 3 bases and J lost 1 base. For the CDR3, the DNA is TGTGCCAGCTCACCGGTGGGACAGGGCTCGAACACTGAAGCTTTCTTT. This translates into CASSPVGQGSNTEAFF.

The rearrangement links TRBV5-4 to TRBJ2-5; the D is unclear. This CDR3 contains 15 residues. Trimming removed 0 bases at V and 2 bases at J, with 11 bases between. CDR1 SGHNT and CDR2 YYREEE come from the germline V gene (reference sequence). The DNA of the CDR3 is TGTGCCAGCAGCTTGGATTCGTCCTTACAAGAGACCCAGTACTTC. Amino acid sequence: CASSLDSSLQETQYF.

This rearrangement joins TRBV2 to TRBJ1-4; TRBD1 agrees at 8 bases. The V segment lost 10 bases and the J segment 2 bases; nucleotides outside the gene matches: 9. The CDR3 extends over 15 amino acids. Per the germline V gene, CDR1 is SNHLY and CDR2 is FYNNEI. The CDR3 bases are TGTGCCACGCAGAGGACAGGGTCGACTAATGAAAAACTGTTTTTT. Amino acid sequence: CATQRTGSTNEKLFF.

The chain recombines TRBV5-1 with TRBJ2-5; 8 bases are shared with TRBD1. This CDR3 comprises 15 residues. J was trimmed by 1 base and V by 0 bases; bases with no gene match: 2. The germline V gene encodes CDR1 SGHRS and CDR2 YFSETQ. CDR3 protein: CASSLGDRSQETQYF. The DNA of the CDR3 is TGCGCCAGCAGCTTGGGGGACAGGAGCCAAGAGACCCAGTACTTC.

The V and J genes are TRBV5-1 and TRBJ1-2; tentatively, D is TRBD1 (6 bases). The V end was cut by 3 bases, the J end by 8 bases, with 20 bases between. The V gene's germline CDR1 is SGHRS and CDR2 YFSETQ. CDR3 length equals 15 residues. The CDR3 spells CASSSTLRGGEGYTF. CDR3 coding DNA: TGCGCCAGCAGCTCGACCCTTAGGGGGGGCGAAGGCTACACCTTC.

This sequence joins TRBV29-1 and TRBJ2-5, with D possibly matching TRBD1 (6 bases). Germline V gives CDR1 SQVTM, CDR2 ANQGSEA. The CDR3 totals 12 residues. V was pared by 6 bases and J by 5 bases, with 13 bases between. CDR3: CSVETGGETQYF. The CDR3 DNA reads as TGCAGCGTGGAGACAGGCGGGGAGACCCAGTACTTC. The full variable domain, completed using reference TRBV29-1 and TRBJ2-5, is SAVISQKPSRDICQRGTSLTIQCQVDSQVTMMFWYRQQPGQSLTLIATANQGSEATYESGFVIDKFPISRPNLTFSTLTVSNMSPEDSSIYLCSVETGGETQYFGPGTRLLVL.

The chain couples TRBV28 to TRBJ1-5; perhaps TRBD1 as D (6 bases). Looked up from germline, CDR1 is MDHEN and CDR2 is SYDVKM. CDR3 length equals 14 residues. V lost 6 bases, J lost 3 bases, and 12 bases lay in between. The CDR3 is CASSKGGTNQPQHF. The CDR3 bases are TGTGCCAGCAGCAAGGGGGGTACCAATCAGCCCCAGCATTTT.

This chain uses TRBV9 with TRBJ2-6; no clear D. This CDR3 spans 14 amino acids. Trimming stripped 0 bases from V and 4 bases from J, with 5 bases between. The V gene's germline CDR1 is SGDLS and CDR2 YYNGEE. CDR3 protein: CASSVEGGANVLTF. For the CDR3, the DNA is TGTGCCAGCAGCGTAGAGGGCGGGGCCAACGTCCTGACTTTC. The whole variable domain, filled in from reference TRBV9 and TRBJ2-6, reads DSGVTQTPKHLITATGQRVTLRCSPRSGDLSVYWYQQSLDQGLQFLIQYYNGEERAKGNILERFSAQQFPDLHSELNLSSLELGDSALYFCASSVEGGANVLTFGAGSRLTVL.

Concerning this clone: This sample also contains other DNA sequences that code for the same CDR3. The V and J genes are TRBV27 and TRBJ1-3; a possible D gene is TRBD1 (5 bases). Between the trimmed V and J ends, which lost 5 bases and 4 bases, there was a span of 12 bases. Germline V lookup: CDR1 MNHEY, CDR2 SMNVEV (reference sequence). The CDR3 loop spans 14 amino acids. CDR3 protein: CASSLRGSGNTIYF. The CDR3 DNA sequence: TGTGCCAGCAGTCTAAGGGGATCCGGAAACACCATATATTTT.

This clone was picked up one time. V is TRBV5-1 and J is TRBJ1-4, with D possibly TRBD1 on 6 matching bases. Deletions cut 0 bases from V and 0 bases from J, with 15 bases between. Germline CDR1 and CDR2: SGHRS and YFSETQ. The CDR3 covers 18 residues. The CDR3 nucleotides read TGCGCCAGCAGCTTGGCCCCGAGGGGGTACGCAACTAATGAAAAACTGTTTTTT. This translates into CASSLAPRGYATNEKLFF.

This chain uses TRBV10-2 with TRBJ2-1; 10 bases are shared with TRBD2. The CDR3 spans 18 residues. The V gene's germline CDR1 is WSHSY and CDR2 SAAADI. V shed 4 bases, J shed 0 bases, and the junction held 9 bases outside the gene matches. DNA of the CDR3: TGCGCCAGCAGTGGAGGTAGCGGGAGGCATAGCTCCTACAATGAGCAGTTCTTC. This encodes CASSGGSGRHSSYNEQFF.

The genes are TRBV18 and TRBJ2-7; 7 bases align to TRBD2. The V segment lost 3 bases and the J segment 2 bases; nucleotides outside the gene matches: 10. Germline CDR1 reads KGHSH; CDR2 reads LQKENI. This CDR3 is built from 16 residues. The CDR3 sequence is CASSPPWASGPYEQYF. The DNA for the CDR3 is TGTGCCAGCTCACCCCCGTGGGCTAGCGGTCCCTACGAGCAGTACTTC.

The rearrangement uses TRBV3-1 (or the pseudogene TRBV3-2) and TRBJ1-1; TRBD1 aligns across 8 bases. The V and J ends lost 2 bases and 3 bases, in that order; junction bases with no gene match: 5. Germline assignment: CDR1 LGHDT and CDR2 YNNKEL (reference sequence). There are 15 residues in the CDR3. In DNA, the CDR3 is TGTGCCAGCAGCCAAAGGACAGGGAAGGACACTGAAGCTTTCTTT. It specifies CASSQRTGKDTEAFF.

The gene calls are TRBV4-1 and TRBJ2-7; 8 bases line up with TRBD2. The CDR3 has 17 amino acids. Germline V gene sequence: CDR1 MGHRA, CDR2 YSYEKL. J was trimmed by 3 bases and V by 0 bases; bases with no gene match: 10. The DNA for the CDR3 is TGCGCCAGCAGCCAAGATTCTGTACTAGCGGATCACTACGAGCAGTACTTC. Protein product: CASSQDSVLADHYEQYF.

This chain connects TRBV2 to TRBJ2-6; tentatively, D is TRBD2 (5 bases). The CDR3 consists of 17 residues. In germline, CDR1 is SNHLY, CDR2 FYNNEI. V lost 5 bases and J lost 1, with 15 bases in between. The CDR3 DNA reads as TGTGCCAGCAGTCAGACTAACGCATGGTCTGGGGCCAACGTCCTGACTTTC. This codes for CASSQTNAWSGANVLTF.

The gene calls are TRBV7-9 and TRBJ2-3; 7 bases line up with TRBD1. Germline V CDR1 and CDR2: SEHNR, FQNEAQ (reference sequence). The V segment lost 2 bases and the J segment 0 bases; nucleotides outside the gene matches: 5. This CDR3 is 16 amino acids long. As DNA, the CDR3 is TGTGCCAGCAGCTTACCCGGGACAGACAGCACAGATACGCAGTATTTT. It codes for CASSLPGTDSTDTQYF.

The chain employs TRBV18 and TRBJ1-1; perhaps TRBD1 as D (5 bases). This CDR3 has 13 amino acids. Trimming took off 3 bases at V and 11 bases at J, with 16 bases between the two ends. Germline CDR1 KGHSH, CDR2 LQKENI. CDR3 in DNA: TGTGCCAGCTCACCGATTCCGGGGTGGGGGGCTTTCTTT. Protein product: CASSPIPGWGAFF.

As DNA, the CDR3 is TGTGCCACCAGCAGGGGCGGACAGGGGTCGAGGGAAAAACTGTTTTTT. Translation: CATSRGGQGSREKLFF. The J gene is TRBJ1-4, the V gene TRBV15; 9 nucleotides align to TRBD1. Per germline, CDR1 LNHNV and CDR2 YYDKDF (reference sequence). The CDR3 is 16 residues long. Germline trimming cut 3 bases from V and 8 bases from J; bases unmatched to any gene: 10.

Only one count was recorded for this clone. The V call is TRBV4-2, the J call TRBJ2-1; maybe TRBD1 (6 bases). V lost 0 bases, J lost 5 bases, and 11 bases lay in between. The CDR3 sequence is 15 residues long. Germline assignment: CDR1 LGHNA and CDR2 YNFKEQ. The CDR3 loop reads CASSQEKGDHNEQFF. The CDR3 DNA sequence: TGTGCCAGCAGCCAAGAAAAGGGGGATCACAATGAGCAGTTCTTC.

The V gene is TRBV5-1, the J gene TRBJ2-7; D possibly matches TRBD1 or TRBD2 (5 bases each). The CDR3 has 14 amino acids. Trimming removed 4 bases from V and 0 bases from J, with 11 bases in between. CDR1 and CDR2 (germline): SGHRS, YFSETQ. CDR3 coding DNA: TGCGCCAGCAGCCAGGGTGGGAGCTCCTACGAGCAGTACTTC. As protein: CASSQGGSSYEQYF.